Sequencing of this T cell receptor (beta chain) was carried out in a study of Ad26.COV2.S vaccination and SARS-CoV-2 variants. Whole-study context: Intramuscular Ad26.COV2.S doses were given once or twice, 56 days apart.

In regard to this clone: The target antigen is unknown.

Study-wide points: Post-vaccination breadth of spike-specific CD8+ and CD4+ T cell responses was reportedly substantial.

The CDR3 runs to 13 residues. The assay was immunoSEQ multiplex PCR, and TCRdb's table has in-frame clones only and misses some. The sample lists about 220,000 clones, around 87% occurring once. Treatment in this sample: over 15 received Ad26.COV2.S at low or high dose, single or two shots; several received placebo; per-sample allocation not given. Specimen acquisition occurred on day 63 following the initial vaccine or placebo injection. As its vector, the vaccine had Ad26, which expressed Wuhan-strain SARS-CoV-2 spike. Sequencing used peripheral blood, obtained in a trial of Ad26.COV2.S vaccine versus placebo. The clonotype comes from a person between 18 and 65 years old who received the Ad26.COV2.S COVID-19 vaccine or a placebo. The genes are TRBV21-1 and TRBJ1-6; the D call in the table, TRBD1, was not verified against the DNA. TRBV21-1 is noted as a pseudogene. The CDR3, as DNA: TGTGCCAGCCCCGGTGAGACAGGGAGACCCCTCCACTTT. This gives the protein CASPGETGRPLHF.